The 21 T cell receptor beta chains in this list originate from one sample, sequenced in a study of blood T cells in healthy people across ages. Together with a sample-barcoded 5' primer, a J-beta primer mix was included in a second PCR lasting roughly 6 to 12 cycles. TCRdb called the 5' RACE reads again in MiXCR, with one record for every CDR3 protein. The table has 1.5 million to 2 million distinct CDR3 sequences, roughly 28% seen once; the top ten hold 7.7%. The sequencing sample was made of blood. The receptors originated from a woman younger than 45 in good health.

J is TRBJ2-3 and V is TRBV10-3; TRBD2 agrees at 9 bases. Looked up from germline, CDR1 is ENHRY and CDR2 is SYGVKD. Trimming removed 3 bases from V and 4 bases from J; junction bases left unmatched: 14. The CDR3 extends over 18 amino acids. In DNA form, the CDR3 reads TGTGCCATCAGTGACAGAAGTTATAGCGGGAGAATCGCAGATACGCAGTATTTT. Encoded protein: CAISDRSYSGRIADTQYF.

With respect to this clonotype: It is likely a read error, because the conserved phenylalanine at the end of the CDR3 is missing. The V and J genes are TRBV6-1 and TRBJ1-6; D is unresolved. From germline, CDR1 is MNHNS and CDR2 SASEGT. The V end lost 8 bases, the J end lost 7 bases, and 12 bases lay between the germline ends. The CDR3 is made up of 13 amino acids. CDR3: CASDTFLNSPLHL. The CDR3 nucleotides are TGTGCCAGCGACACTTTCCTAAATTCACCCCTCCACCTT.

The chain is built from TRBV30 and TRBJ2-1; possible D gene TRBD2, 6 bases. The CDR3 sequence is 16 residues long. Germline CDR1 reads GTSNPN; CDR2 reads SVGIG (reference sequence). V lost 1 base, J lost 5 bases, and 18 bases lay in between. Here the CDR3 DNA reads TGTGCCTGGAGTGCGGGGTTTAGCGGTACCAACAATGAGCAGTTCTTC. This gives the protein CAWSAGFSGTNNEQFF.

The rearrangement joins TRBV11-2 to TRBJ2-4, with 7 bases that match TRBD2. CDR3 length equals 17 residues. CDR1 SGHAT and CDR2 FQNNGV come from the germline V gene. Losses at the gene ends were 1 base for V and 1 base for J; bases not matched to a gene: 7. The CDR3 protein is CASSLGGGSQAKNIQYF. As DNA, the CDR3 is TGTGCCAGCAGCTTAGGTGGCGGGAGCCAGGCCAAAAACATTCAGTACTTC.

This clonotype was observed at least ten times. The chain employs TRBV29-1 and TRBJ2-4, with a possible D match to TRBD2 (5 bases). The germline V gene encodes CDR1 SQVTM and CDR2 ANQGSEA. This CDR3 has 14 residues. V shed 7 bases and J shed 0 bases, with 13 bases lying between them. The CDR3 loop is CSARGDLAKNIQYF. The DNA for the CDR3 is TGCAGCGCCCGGGGAGACCTAGCCAAAAACATTCAGTACTTC.

The V and J genes are TRBV5-5 and TRBJ2-5, with 11 bases identical to TRBD2. J lost 3 bases, V lost 0 bases, and 4 bases had no gene match. CDR3 size: 16 residues. Germline V gives CDR1 SGHKS, CDR2 YYEKEE (reference sequence). The CDR3 protein is CASSLALAGGKETQYF. In DNA form, the CDR3 reads TGTGCCAGCAGCTTGGCTCTAGCGGGGGGCAAAGAGACCCAGTACTTC.

This clonotype was seen more than once but under ten times. CDR3 protein: CSARKGAADTGELFF. For the CDR3, the DNA is TGCAGTGCTAGAAAGGGGGCAGCGGACACCGGGGAGCTGTTTTTT. The rearrangement links TRBV20-1 to TRBJ2-2, with 7 bases fitting TRBD1. Unmatched junction bases numbered 6, after V lost 2 bases and J lost 3 bases. Germline V CDR1 and CDR2: DFQATT, SNEGSKA (reference sequence). The CDR3 totals 15 residues.

This clonotype was seen ten or more times. The chain is built from TRBV29-1 and TRBJ2-7, with 9 bases lining up with TRBD2. The CDR3 length is 13 residues. V gave up 7 bases and J gave up 6 bases; unmatched junction bases: 10. From germline, CDR1 is SQVTM and CDR2 ANQGSEA. The CDR3 reads CSGAGGLLSEQYF. DNA of the CDR3: TGCAGCGGAGCGGGAGGACTTCTCTCCGAGCAGTACTTC.

The chain uses TRBV6-1 and TRBJ2-1; 10 bases map to TRBD2. The CDR3 loop spans 15 amino acids. Looked up from germline, CDR1 is MNHNS and CDR2 is SASEGT. The trim removed 3 bases at V and 7 bases at J, leaving 6 bases unmatched. DNA of the CDR3: TGTGCCAGCAGTGATATAGCTAGCGGGAGAAATGAGCAGTTCTTC. Its translation: CASSDIASGRNEQFF.

This clonotype came up many times. V usage is TRBV7-3 and J usage is TRBJ2-2, with 7 nucleotides matching TRBD1. V dropped 3 bases and J dropped 6; count of bases not matched to a gene: 7. The CDR3 is 15 residues long. In germline, CDR1 is SGHTA, CDR2 FQGTGA. CDR3 DNA sequence: TGTGCCAGCAGCTTGCAAGGGGGCGCATCCGGGGAGCTGTTTTTT. Translated: CASSLQGGASGELFF.

This clonotype was detected many times. V is TRBV12-3 or TRBV12-4 and J is TRBJ2-7; 8 bases are shared with TRBD1. J was trimmed by 3 bases and V by 3 bases; bases with no gene match: 7. The CDR3 runs 15 residues. CDR3 nucleotide sequence: TGTGCCAGCAGTTTTCCCCAGGGGGCAGACTACGAGCAGTACTTC. It codes for CASSFPQGADYEQYF.

The chain uses TRBV4-3 and TRBJ2-3; D perhaps matches TRBD2 (6 bases). CDR1 is LGHNA, CDR2 YSLEER, per germline. CDR3 length: 14 amino acids. V dropped 2 bases and J dropped 4 bases, with 10 bases sitting between them. As DNA, the CDR3 is TGCGCCAGCAGCCAACGGAGGGCTTCAGATACGCAGTATTTT. The encoded protein is CASSQRRASDTQYF.

On this clonotype itself: This may be a read error: a much more frequent sequence differs by one nucleotide. V and J are TRBV29-1 and TRBJ2-5; 9 bases are shared with TRBD2. The CDR3 has 14 residues. Germline V gene data show CDR1 as SQVTM and CDR2 as ANQGSEA. V was pared by 5 bases and J by 2 bases, with 6 bases of the junction left unmatched. CDR3 region: CSVPGGGAQETQYF. For the CDR3, the DNA is TGCAGCGTTCCCGGCGGGGGGGCACAAGAGACCCAGTACTTC. The whole variable domain, remainder taken from reference TRBV29-1 and TRBJ2-5, is SAVISQKPSRDICQRGTSLTIQCQVDSQVTMMFWYRQQPGQSLTLIATANQGSEATYESGFVIDKFPISRPNLTFSTLTVSNMSPEDSSIYLCSVPGGGAQETQYFGPGTRLLVL.

This clonotype has a handful of counts. This chain joins TRBV7-2 and TRBJ1-1; D is possibly TRBD1 (5 bases). This CDR3 has 17 amino acids. V was cut by 5 bases and J by 1 base, with 20 bases left in between. CDR1 is SGHTA and CDR2 is FQGNSA in the germline V gene. Here the CDR3 DNA reads TGTGCCAGCAGCCCCGGGAGGACACGGGCGGGGAACACTGAAGCTTTCTTT. Its translation: CASSPGRTRAGNTEAFF.

V gene TRBV11-2 combines with J gene TRBJ2-1; no firm D call. V was shortened by 4 bases and J by 3 bases, with 10 bases between the two germline ends. Germline V gives CDR1 SGHAT, CDR2 FQNNGV. CDR3 length equals 14 residues. CDR3 region: CASSSVRVYNEQFF. CDR3 coding DNA: TGTGCCAGCAGCTCGGTTCGGGTCTACAATGAGCAGTTCTTC.

This clonotype appeared many times. The chain joins TRBV12-3 or TRBV12-4 to TRBJ2-5; D is perhaps TRBD1 or TRBD2 (5 bases each). Trimming removed 2 bases at V and 1 base at J, with 11 bases between. There are 15 residues in the CDR3. In DNA, the CDR3 is TGTGCCAGCAGTTTAAGGGACCGATTCCAAGAGACCCAGTACTTC. Translating it yields CASSLRDRFQETQYF.

This chain joins TRBV2 and TRBJ2-3, with 10 bases lining up with TRBD2. CDR3 length: 16 residues. Germline CDR1 reads SNHLY; CDR2 reads FYNNEI. V was clipped by 3 bases and J by 0 bases; unmatched bases: 3. CDR3 sequence: CASSEPTSGSTDTQYF. The CDR3 DNA sequence: TGTGCCAGCAGTGAGCCGACTAGCGGGAGCACAGATACGCAGTATTTT.

The chain links TRBV20-1 to TRBJ1-5, with D unresolved. V shed 5 bases and J shed 6 bases, with 17 bases lying between them. Germline V gene data show CDR1 as DFQATT and CDR2 as SNEGSKA (reference sequence). This CDR3 region has 14 residues. The CDR3: CSAGGGRGSQPQHF. CDR3 nucleotides: TGCAGTGCTGGCGGAGGGAGAGGGAGTCAGCCCCAGCATTTT.

This clonotype was observed a handful of times. V and J are TRBV5-1 and TRBJ1-1; maybe TRBD1 (6 bases). This CDR3 is built from 16 residues. In germline, CDR1 is SGHRS, CDR2 YFSETQ. Deletions cut 0 bases from V and 0 bases from J, with 12 bases between. The CDR3 region is CASSLEKGELNTEAFF. CDR3 DNA sequence: TGCGCCAGCAGCTTGGAGAAGGGGGAGCTGAACACTGAAGCTTTCTTT.

CDR3 amino acids: CASRLLAVRDGELFF. The DNA for the CDR3 is TGCGCCAGCAGATTGCTAGCGGTTCGGGACGGGGAGCTGTTTTTT. This chain connects TRBV10-1 to TRBJ2-2; 7 nucleotides align to TRBD2. After removal of 6 bases from V and 7 bases from J, the junction contained 11 bases not matched to a gene. In germline, CDR1 is WNHNN, CDR2 SYGVQD (reference sequence). This CDR3 has 15 amino acids.

This clonotype was detected a few times. Being one base from a much bigger clone, this may be a read error. The chain couples TRBV25-1 to TRBJ2-3, with D maybe TRBD2 (5 bases). In germline, CDR1 is MGHDK, CDR2 SYGVNS. This CDR3 contains 13 residues. V lost 3 bases, J lost 2 bases, and 6 bases lay in between. The CDR3 sequence: CASSDGNTDTQYF. DNA for the CDR3: TGTGCCAGCAGTGACGGGAACACAGATACGCAGTATTTT.